A selection of T cell receptor beta chains follows, all from one sample in a study of regulatory T cells in long-lasting Graves disease. TCRdb re-analysed the multiplex PCR reads in MiXCR, keeping a single row per CDR3 protein. The top ten hold around 10% of the sample, which has about 450,000 distinct CDR3 sequences, about 15% seen once. The same sample was also studied in work on T cells in Graves' hyperthyroidism and ophthalmopathy.

The sample was peripheral blood mononuclear cells (PBMCs), taken at new diagnosis, from a patient treated with antithyroid drugs. The source is a woman aged 25 to 39 with Graves disease. CDR3s include the opening cysteine and the closing phenylalanine or tryptophan. D genes are given only for firm matches. Clone size is given for some rows only: seen once, a few or many times, or a class if the clone is expanded.

clone size,D gene,V gene,J gene,CDR3 protein,CDR3 DNA
NA,NA,TRBV7-3,TRBJ1-3,CASSKGGGNTIYF,TGTGCCAGCAGTAAGGGAGGTGGAAACACCATATATTTT
many,NA,TRBV5-1,TRBJ2-7,CASSPISLQQGPYEQYF,TGCGCCAGCAGCCCAATCTCCCTACAACAGGGCCCCTACGAGCAGTACTTC
many,NA,TRBV3-1,TRBJ1-4,CASSQGSGWRDEKLFF,TGTGCCAGCAGCCAAGGATCGGGATGGCGCGATGAAAAACTGTTTTTT
many,TRBD2,TRBV29-1,TRBJ2-7,CSASGSSTTYEQYF,TGCAGCGCTAGCGGGAGCAGTACCACCTACGAGCAGTACTTC
many,NA,TRBV4-3,TRBJ1-5,CASSPWFAGDLQPQHF,TGCGCCAGCAGCCCCTGGTTCGCGGGGGACCTTCAGCCCCAGCATTTT
few,TRBD2,TRBV20-1,TRBJ2-7,CSVPTTSGRANEQYF,TGCAGTGTTCCGACGACTAGCGGGAGGGCCAACGAGCAGTACTTC
NA,NA,TRBV7-2,TRBJ2-1,CASSQGCGLSEQFF,TGTGCCAGCAGCCAGGGATGTGGTTTAAGTGAGCAGTTCTTC
many,TRBD2,TRBV7-2,TRBJ2-1,CASSQRRGSGYNEQFF,TGTGCCAGCAGCCAACGGCGGGGGTCGGGGTACAATGAGCAGTTCTTC
many,NA,TRBV29-1,TRBJ2-5,CSVSLELGAQYF,TGCAGCGTTTCGCTCGAGCTTGGGGCCCAGTACTTC
many,NA,TRBV28,TRBJ2-7,CACCGASYEQYF,TGTGCCTGCTGTGGGGCGTCCTACGAGCAGTACTTC
few,TRBD2,TRBV20-1,TRBJ2-4,CSARDLAGVAAKNIQYF,TGCAGTGCTAGAGATCTAGCGGGGGTCGCGGCCAAAAACATTCAGTACTTC
many,NA,TRBV12-3/TRBV12-4,TRBJ2-7,CASRLGSVGEQYF,TGTGCCAGCAGACTAGGTAGCGTGGGCGAGCAGTACTTC
many,NA,TRBV15,TRBJ2-7,CATSPGLYEQYF,TGTGCCACCAGCCCGGGCCTCTACGAGCAGTACTTC
NA,NA,TRBV27,TRBJ1-4,CASSLSLDWVNEKLFF,TGTGCCAGCAGTTTATCACTGGATTGGGTTAATGAAAAACTGTTTTTT
NA,TRBD2,TRBV5-4,TRBJ2-3,CASSAGLADTDTQYF,TGTGCCAGCAGCGCGGGACTAGCGGACACAGATACGCAGTATTTT
many,TRBD2,TRBV6-8,TRBJ2-1,CASSYFATSGSYNEQFF,TGTGCCAGCAGTTACTTCGCGACTAGCGGGTCCTACAATGAGCAGTTCTTC
NA,NA,TRBV6-2/TRBV6-3,TRBJ2-5,CASSFAGTFQETQYF,TGTGCCAGCAGTTTCGCCGGGACTTTCCAAGAGACCCAGTACTTC
many,TRBD1,TRBV6-1,TRBJ1-1,CASRTRQGARTEAFF,TGTGCCAGCAGGACCCGACAGGGGGCGAGGACTGAAGCTTTCTTT
many,NA,TRBV10-3,TRBJ1-1,CAISRTPEFNTEAFF,TGTGCCATCAGCCGGACACCCGAGTTTAACACTGAAGCTTTCTTT
many,NA,TRBV27,TRBJ2-1,CASSLDHNYNEQFF,TGTGCCAGCAGTTTAGATCATAACTACAATGAGCAGTTCTTC
few,NA,TRBV6-5,TRBJ1-5,CASSYKGGESNQPQHF,TGTGCCAGCAGTTACAAAGGGGGTGAGAGCAATCAGCCCCAGCATTTT
many,NA,TRBV4-3,TRBJ2-7,CASSQDWREQYF,TGCGCCAGCAGCCAAGATTGGAGAGAGCAGTACTTC
few,TRBD1,TRBV6-5,TRBJ1-1,CASSYRQGVITEAFF,TGTGCCAGCAGTTACAGGCAGGGGGTAATCACTGAAGCTTTCTTT
NA,TRBD2,TRBV7-9,TRBJ2-3,CASSLVPLTSGNIDTQYF,TGTGCCAGCAGCTTAGTCCCCCTGACTAGCGGGAATATAGATACGCAGTATTTT